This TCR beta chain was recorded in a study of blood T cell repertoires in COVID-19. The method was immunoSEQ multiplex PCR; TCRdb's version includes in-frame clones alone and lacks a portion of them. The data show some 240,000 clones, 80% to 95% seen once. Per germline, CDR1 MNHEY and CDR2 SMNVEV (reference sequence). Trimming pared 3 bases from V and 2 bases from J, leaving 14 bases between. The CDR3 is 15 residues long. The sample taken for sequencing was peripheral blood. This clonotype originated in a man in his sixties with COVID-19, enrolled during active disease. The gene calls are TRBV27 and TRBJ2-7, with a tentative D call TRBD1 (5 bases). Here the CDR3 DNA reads TGTGCCAGCAGTTTGTCTCCCGACAGAACCTACGAGCAGTACTTC. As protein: CASSLSPDRTYEQYF.